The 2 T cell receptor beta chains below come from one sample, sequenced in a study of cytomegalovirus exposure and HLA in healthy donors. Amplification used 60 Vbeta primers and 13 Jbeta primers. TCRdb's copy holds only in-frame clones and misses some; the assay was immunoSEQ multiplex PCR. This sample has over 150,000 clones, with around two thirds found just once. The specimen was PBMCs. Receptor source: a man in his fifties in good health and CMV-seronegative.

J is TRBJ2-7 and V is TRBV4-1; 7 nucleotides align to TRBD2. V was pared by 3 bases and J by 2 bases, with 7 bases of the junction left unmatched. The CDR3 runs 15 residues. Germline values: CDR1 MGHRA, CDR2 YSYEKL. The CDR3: CASSQNPSGTYEQYF. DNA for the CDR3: TGCGCCAGCAGCCAGAACCCTAGCGGCACCTACGAGCAGTACTTC.

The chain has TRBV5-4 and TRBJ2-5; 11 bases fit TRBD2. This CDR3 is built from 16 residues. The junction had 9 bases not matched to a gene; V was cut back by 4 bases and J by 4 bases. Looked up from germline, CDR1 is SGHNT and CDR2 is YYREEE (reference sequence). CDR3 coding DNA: TGTGCCAGCAGCCCAGGACTTAGCGGGGGGGCAGAGACCCAGTACTTC. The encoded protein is CASSPGLSGGAETQYF.